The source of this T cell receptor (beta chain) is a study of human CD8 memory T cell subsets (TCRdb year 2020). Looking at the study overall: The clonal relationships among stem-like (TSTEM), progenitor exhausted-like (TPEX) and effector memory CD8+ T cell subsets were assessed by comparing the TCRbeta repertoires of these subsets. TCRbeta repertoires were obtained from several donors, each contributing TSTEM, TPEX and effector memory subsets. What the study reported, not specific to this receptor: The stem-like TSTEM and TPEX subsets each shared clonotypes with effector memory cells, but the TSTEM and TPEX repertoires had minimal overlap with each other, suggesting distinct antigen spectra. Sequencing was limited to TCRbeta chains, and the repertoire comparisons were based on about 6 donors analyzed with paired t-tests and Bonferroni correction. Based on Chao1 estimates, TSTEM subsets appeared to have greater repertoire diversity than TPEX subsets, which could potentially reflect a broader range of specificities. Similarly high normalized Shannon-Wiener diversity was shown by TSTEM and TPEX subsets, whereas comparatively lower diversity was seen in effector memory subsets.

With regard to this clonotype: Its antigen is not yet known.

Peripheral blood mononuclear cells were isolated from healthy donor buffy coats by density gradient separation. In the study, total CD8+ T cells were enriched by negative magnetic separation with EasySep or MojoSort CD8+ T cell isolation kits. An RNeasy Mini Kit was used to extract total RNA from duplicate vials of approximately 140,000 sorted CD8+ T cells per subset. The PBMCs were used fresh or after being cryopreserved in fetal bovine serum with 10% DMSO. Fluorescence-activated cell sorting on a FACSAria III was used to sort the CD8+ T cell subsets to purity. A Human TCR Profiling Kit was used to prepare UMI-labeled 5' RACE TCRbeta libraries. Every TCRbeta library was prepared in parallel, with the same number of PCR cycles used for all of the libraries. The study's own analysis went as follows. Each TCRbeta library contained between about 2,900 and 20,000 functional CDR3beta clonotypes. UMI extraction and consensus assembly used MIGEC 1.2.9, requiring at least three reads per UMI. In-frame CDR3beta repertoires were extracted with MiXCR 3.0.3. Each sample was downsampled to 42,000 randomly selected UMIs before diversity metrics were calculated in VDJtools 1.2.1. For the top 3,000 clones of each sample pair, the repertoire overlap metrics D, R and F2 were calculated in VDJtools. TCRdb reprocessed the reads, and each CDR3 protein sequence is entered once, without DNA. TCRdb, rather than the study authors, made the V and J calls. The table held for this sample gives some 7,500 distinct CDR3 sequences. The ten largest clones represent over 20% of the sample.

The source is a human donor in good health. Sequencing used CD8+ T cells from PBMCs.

The CDR3 region has the sequence CASSPQGSPLHF. The V and J segments used are TRBV27 and TRBJ1-6. The germline V gene (reference sequence) supplies CDR1 MNHEY and CDR2 SMNVEV. The CDR3 holds 12 amino acids from the cysteine to the phenylalanine. This entry has no DNA.